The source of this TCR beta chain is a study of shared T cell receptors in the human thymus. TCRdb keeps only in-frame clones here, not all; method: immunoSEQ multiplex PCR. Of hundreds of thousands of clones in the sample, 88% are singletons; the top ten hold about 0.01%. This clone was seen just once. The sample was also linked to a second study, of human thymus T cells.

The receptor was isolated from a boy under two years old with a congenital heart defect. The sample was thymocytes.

The CDR3 bases are TGTGCCAGCAGCCCTTGGGGGCACAGGGTCTATGGCTACACCTTC. Translating gives CASSPWGHRVYGYTF. The chain has TRBV7-9 and TRBJ1-2, with D maybe TRBD1 (6 bases). The CDR3 extends over 15 amino acids. Germline loops: CDR1 SEHNR, CDR2 FQNEAQ (reference sequence). Trimming removed 5 bases from V and 4 bases from J, with 17 bases in between.